These T cell receptor beta chains were read from a single sample in a study of cytomegalovirus exposure and HLA in healthy donors. The assay was immunoSEQ multiplex PCR, and TCRdb's table has in-frame clones only and misses some. Of about 110,000 clones in the sample, about 86% are singletons; the top ten hold about 2%. The sample taken for sequencing was PBMCs. The receptor set was obtained from a woman in her 30s in good health and CMV-seronegative. Each CDR3 is given with its conserved first and last residue. D genes are given only for firm matches. Clone size, where shown, is once, few, many, or a class for clones that have expanded.

TRBD2	15	TRBV29-1	TRBJ2-1	-	TGCAGCGTCCTCGGGGGGGATCTAACTAGTAATGAGCAGTTCTTC	CSVLGGDLTSNEQFF
-	14	TRBV6-1	TRBJ1-1	-	TGTGCCACCGAGGGCAGGGGCGAGAACACTGAAGCTTTCTTT	CATEGRGENTEAFF
-	16	TRBV6-1	TRBJ2-3	-	TGTGCCAGCAGTGACCCACCAGGAATGGTCACAGATACGCAGTATTTT	CASSDPPGMVTDTQYF
-	17	TRBV5-8	TRBJ1-5	-	TGTGCCAGCAGCTTGATGGAGCGAATATTTAGCAATCAGCCCCAGCATTTT	CASSLMERIFSNQPQHF
TRBD1	17	TRBV5-1	TRBJ2-1	-	TGCGCCAGCAGCCCTGGGGTTACAGGGGGAGGTAGAGATGAGCAGTTCTTC	CASSPGVTGGGRDEQFF
TRBD2	15	TRBV12-5	TRBJ2-1	few	TGTGCTAGTGGCCCCTCTAGCGGGAGGGCCCACGAGCAGTTCTTC	CASGPSSGRAHEQFF
TRBD2	14	TRBV28	TRBJ2-5	-	TGTGCCAGCAGTGGTAGCGGGAGTCGAGAGACCCAGTACTTC	CASSGSGSRETQYF
TRBD1	14	TRBV5-5	TRBJ2-7	-	TGTGCCAGCAGCTTGGTCGACAGGGCCGGGGAGCAGTACTTC	CASSLVDRAGEQYF
TRBD2	17	TRBV10-3	TRBJ2-1	-	TGTGCCATCAGTGTCTACCCGGGACTAGCGGACAGCAATGAGCAGTTCTTC	CAISVYPGLADSNEQFF
-	12	TRBV2	TRBJ1-2	-	TGTGCCAGCAGTGGAACAGCCTATGGCTACACCTTC	CASSGTAYGYTF
-	15	TRBV30	TRBJ2-2	-	TGTGCCTGGAGCACTGCGGTAGCGGAAACCGGGGAGCTGTTTTTT	CAWSTAVAETGELFF
TRBD2	15	TRBV7-2	TRBJ2-3	-	TGTGCCAGCAGCAAAACTAGCGGGAGTTCAGATACGCAGTATTTT	CASSKTSGSSDTQYF
TRBD2	16	TRBV2	TRBJ2-3	-	TGTGCCAGCAGTGAATCTAGCGGGAGAACCACAGATACGCAGTATTTT	CASSESSGRTTDTQYF
TRBD1	15	TRBV6-6	TRBJ1-1	-	TGTGCCAGCAGTTACTCGGAGACAGGGGGTTATGAAGCTTTCTTT	CASSYSETGGYEAFF
-	15	TRBV27	TRBJ1-6	once	TGTGCCAGCAGTTTAAAACACGTTAATAATTCACCCCTCCACTTT	CASSLKHVNNSPLHF
-	13	TRBV15	TRBJ2-7	once	TGTGCCACCAGCAGAGAACTGGCCAATGGGGCCTATTTC	CATSRELANGAYF